The rows below give T cell receptor beta chains drawn from one sample of a study of glioma-infiltrating T cells after dendritic cell vaccination. Libraries were prepared by immunoSEQ multiplex PCR; TCRdb keeps only in-frame clonotypes and omits some of them. The table records around 90,000 clones, 75% to 90% of them present only once. The sequencing used blood, collected after dendritic cell vaccination. These receptors all come from a human donor with glioblastoma. CDR3s include the opening cysteine and the closing phenylalanine or tryptophan. The order of the fields is D gene, J gene, V gene, clone size, CDR3 protein, CDR3 DNA. The D gene is left open where the match is weak. Size is omitted from some rows. Given values are once, few, many or a class for expanded clones.

- TRBJ1-1 TRBV27 few CASSYRLNTEAFF TGTGCCAGCAGCTACAGGCTGAACACTGAAGCTTTCTTT
- TRBJ1-5 TRBV19 - CASSIKRLGPRHF TGTGCCAGTAGTATTAAGCGTCTGGGGCCCCGGCATTTT
- TRBJ2-6 TRBV27 - CASNSISGANVLTF TGTGCCAGTAACAGTATCTCTGGGGCCAACGTCCTGACTTTC
- TRBJ2-5 TRBV5-6 - CASSWGDQETQYF TGTGCCAGCAGCTGGGGCGACCAAGAGACCCAGTACTTC
- TRBJ2-6 TRBV27 - CASSFQDRGNVLTF TGTGCCAGCAGTTTTCAGGACCGGGGCAACGTCCTGACTTTC
- TRBJ2-3 TRBV15 - CATSRGGTSTDTQYF TGTGCCACCAGCAGAGGGGGGACTAGCACAGATACGCAGTATTTT
TRBD2 TRBJ2-7 TRBV4-1 - CASSQDHGTSVSYEQYF TGCGCCAGCAGCCAAGACCATGGGACTAGCGTAAGCTACGAGCAGTACTTC
- TRBJ1-5 TRBV10-3 - CAISIGVGGNQPQHF TGTGCCATCAGCATAGGGGTCGGAGGGAATCAGCCCCAGCATTTT
TRBD1 TRBJ1-5 TRBV6-1 - CASSLGQGPLRVQHF TGTGCCAGCAGTCTCGGACAGGGGCCTCTTAGGGTCCAGCATTTT
- TRBJ2-7 TRBV13 - CASSHTSAGVTYEQYF TGTGCCAGCAGCCACACTAGCGCAGGGGTCACCTACGAGCAGTACTTC
- TRBJ1-5 TRBV6-1 - CASGDGGLGRRPQHF TGTGCCAGCGGCGACGGGGGGCTGGGAAGACGGCCCCAGCATTTT
TRBD2 TRBJ2-5 TRBV29-1 - CSVDSGGGETQYF TGCAGCGTAGATAGCGGGGGCGGGGAGACCCAGTACTTC
- TRBJ1-1 TRBV19 few CASRRELNTEAFF TGTGCCAGCCGACGGGAATTGAACACTGAAGCTTTCTTT
- TRBJ1-2 TRBV7-9 - CASSGLDRNYGYTF TGTGCCAGCAGCGGGCTCGACAGGAACTATGGCTACACCTTC
TRBD1 TRBJ1-2 TRBV6-6 - CASKDRADLGYTF TGTGCCAGCAAGGACAGGGCGGATTTAGGCTACACCTTC
- TRBJ1-1 TRBV5-1 - CASSLAGPFGTEAFF TGCGCCAGCAGCTTGGCTGGGCCCTTCGGCACTGAAGCTTTCTTT
TRBD1 TRBJ1-2 TRBV27 - CASRATGGNGYTF TGTGCCAGCAGGGCTACAGGGGGAAATGGCTACACCTTC
- TRBJ2-1 TRBV5-1 - CASSLIFLGLARNNEQFF TGCGCCAGCAGCTTGATTTTCCTCGGGCTAGCGCGAAACAATGAGCAGTTCTTC
TRBD2 TRBJ2-1 TRBV15 - CATSRAGLAGNNEQFF TGTGCCACCAGCAGAGCGGGACTAGCGGGCAACAATGAGCAGTTCTTC
- TRBJ1-2 TRBV25-1 once CASSEGSTGAYGYTF TGTGCCAGCAGTGAAGGGTCTACAGGAGCCTATGGCTACACCTTC
TRBD2 TRBJ2-2 TRBV5-1 - CASSFGTKNTGELFF TGCGCCAGCAGCTTCGGGACTAAGAACACCGGGGAGCTGTTTTTT
TRBD1 TRBJ1-4 TRBV18 - CASSPPSTGGGEKLFF TGTGCCAGCTCACCACCGTCAACAGGGGGTGGTGAAAAACTGTTTTTT
- TRBJ1-2 TRBV13 - CASSLSGMGYTF TGTGCCAGCAGCTTATCGGGAATGGGCTACACCTTC
- TRBJ1-4 TRBV5-1 few CASSWRDGLGNEKLFF TGCGCCAGCAGCTGGAGGGACGGACTTGGTAATGAAAAACTGTTTTTT
TRBD2 TRBJ2-1 TRBV5-4 - CASSTRLAGILGNEQFF TGTGCCAGCAGCACGAGACTAGCGGGAATTTTGGGCAATGAGCAGTTCTTC
- TRBJ1-1 TRBV18 - CASSLTSALNTEAFF TGTGCCAGCTCGCTGACATCCGCCTTGAACACTGAAGCTTTCTTT
TRBD1 TRBJ1-5 TRBV7-2 once CASSLTGGAGQPQHF TGTGCCAGCAGCCTGACAGGGGGCGCGGGGCAGCCCCAGCATTTT
TRBD1 TRBJ2-5 TRBV18 - CASSSLTGLKETQYF TGTGCCAGCTCATCCCTGACAGGGTTAAAGGAGACCCAGTACTTC
TRBD1 TRBJ1-3 TRBV5-6 - CASSLAEVTAGGFGNTIYF TGTGCCAGCAGCTTGGCCGAGGTTACTGCAGGGGGCTTTGGAAACACCATATATTTT
- TRBJ1-5 TRBV5-1 - CASSLGTAEGLPQHF TGCGCCAGCAGCTTGGGGACTGCGGAGGGGTTGCCCCAGCATTTT
- TRBJ2-3 TRBV21-1 - CASSKGGSEEYF TGTGCCAGCAGCAAAGGAGGCAGCGAGGAGTATTTT
TRBD1 TRBJ1-4 TRBV5-1 - CASSLALGQGYEKLFF TGCGCCAGCAGCTTGGCCCTCGGACAGGGGTATGAAAAACTGTTTTTT
- TRBJ2-3 TRBV27 - CASSLSVPGLGGPDTQYF TGTGCCAGCAGTTTATCGGTCCCGGGACTGGGAGGCCCAGATACGCAGTATTTT
TRBD1 TRBJ2-3 TRBV6-5 - CASSWTGEGTDTQYF TGTGCCAGCAGTTGGACAGGAGAGGGCACAGATACGCAGTATTTT
- TRBJ2-4 TRBV6-1 - CASSGLAKNIQYF TGTGCCAGCAGTGGGCTAGCCAAAAACATTCAGTACTTC
- TRBJ2-7 TRBV15 - CATSRAEQGYEQYF TGTGCCACCAGCAGAGCCGAACAGGGCTACGAGCAGTACTTC
- TRBJ2-1 TRBV7-2 - CASSTRPGEQFF TGTGCCAGCAGCACCCGACCCGGGGAGCAGTTCTTC
- TRBJ1-2 TRBV7-2 - CASSHGGAGYGYTF TGTGCCAGCAGCCACGGGGGGGCAGGCTATGGCTACACCTTC
TRBD2 TRBJ2-1 TRBV5-4 - CASNRRSGGKNEQFF TGTGCCAGCAACCGGCGGAGCGGGGGGAAGAATGAGCAGTTCTTC
TRBD1 TRBJ1-2 TRBV7-9 once CASSRTGEFDYTF TGTGCCAGCAGCCGTACAGGGGAATTTGACTACACCTTC
- TRBJ1-2 TRBV7-9 - CASSTEDGGLSGYTF TGTGCCAGCAGCACTGAGGACGGAGGTCTAAGTGGCTACACCTTC
TRBD1 TRBJ1-4 TRBV19 - CASSIRDRGREKLFF TGTGCCAGTAGTATACGGGACAGGGGGCGCGAAAAACTGTTTTTT
- TRBJ1-1 TRBV6-1 - CASSGWGVAEAFF TGTGCCAGCAGTGGGTGGGGGGTGGCTGAAGCTTTCTTT
TRBD1 TRBJ1-4 TRBV5-1 - CASSRTGVESEKLFF TGCGCCAGCAGCCGGACAGGGGTCGAGAGTGAAAAACTGTTTTTT
TRBD2 TRBJ2-3 TRBV2 - CASSLPTSGGASGTDTQYF TGTGCCAGCAGCTTACCTACTAGCGGGGGGGCTTCCGGCACAGATACGCAGTATTTT
TRBD1 TRBJ2-7 TRBV7-9 - CASSVGQGGYEQYF TGTGCCAGCAGTGTTGGACAGGGTGGCTACGAGCAGTACTTC
- TRBJ1-1 TRBV6-1 - CASMEGVGSTEAFF TGTGCCAGCATGGAAGGGGTCGGCAGCACTGAAGCTTTCTTT
- TRBJ1-6 TRBV14 - CASSIPMGPLHF TGTGCCAGCAGCATTCCAATGGGCCCCCTCCACTTT
TRBD2 TRBJ2-3 TRBV6-5 - CASSYGVAGGTDTQYF TGTGCCAGCAGTTACGGCGTAGCGGGGGGGACAGATACGCAGTATTTT
TRBD2 TRBJ2-3 TRBV5-1 few CASSLGLAGITDTQYF TGCGCCAGCAGCTTGGGTTTAGCGGGTATCACAGATACGCAGTATTTT
TRBD2 TRBJ2-3 TRBV7-3 - CASSLVPAGGSDTQYF TGTGCCAGCAGCTTGGTGCCGGCGGGAGGTTCAGATACGCAGTATTTT
- TRBJ1-5 TRBV29-1 once CSVRVLDNQPQHF TGCAGCGTGCGGGTCCTCGACAATCAGCCCCAGCATTTT
TRBD1 TRBJ2-2 TRBV7-2 - CASRNVGTDTGELFF TGTGCCAGCAGGAACGTCGGGACAGACACCGGGGAGCTGTTTTTT
- TRBJ1-3 TRBV30 - CASNPRTSGNTIYF TGTGCCAGCAACCCCAGGACTAGTGGAAACACCATATATTTT
- TRBJ2-3 TRBV6-6 - CASSYSAWLDTDTQYF TGTGCCAGCAGTTACAGTGCTTGGCTAGACACAGATACGCAGTATTTT
TRBD1 TRBJ1-1 TRBV7-9 - CASSSLGTGVFTEAFF TGTGCCAGCAGCTCCCTCGGGACAGGGGTTTTCACTGAAGCTTTCTTT
TRBD1 TRBJ1-5 TRBV5-1 few CASSTGQANQPQHF TGCGCCAGCAGCACGGGACAGGCCAATCAGCCCCAGCATTTT